This T cell receptor (beta chain) was profiled in a study of blood T cell repertoires in COVID-19. The J segment lost 6 bases and the V segment lost 1 base, leaving 0 bases of the junction unmatched. Germline values: CDR1 SGHNT, CDR2 YENEEA. CDR3 size: 13 residues. As originally analysed: Amplification of reference gene primers was used by the study to estimate nucleated cell counts. Some clones are missing from TCRdb's copy, which holds only in-frame ones; the method was immunoSEQ multiplex PCR. V, J and clone size are those of that table, while D and trimming were read from the DNA. The sample lists about 220,000 clones, 80% occurring once.

Sample: peripheral blood. The TCR sequence derives from a woman aged 70-85 years with acute or convalescent COVID-19. V usage is TRBV11-3 and J usage is TRBJ2-3; 8 positions match TRBD2. The CDR3 DNA is TGTGCCAGCAGCTTAGCGGGGGGGGATACGCAGTATTTT. It codes for CASSLAGGDTQYF.